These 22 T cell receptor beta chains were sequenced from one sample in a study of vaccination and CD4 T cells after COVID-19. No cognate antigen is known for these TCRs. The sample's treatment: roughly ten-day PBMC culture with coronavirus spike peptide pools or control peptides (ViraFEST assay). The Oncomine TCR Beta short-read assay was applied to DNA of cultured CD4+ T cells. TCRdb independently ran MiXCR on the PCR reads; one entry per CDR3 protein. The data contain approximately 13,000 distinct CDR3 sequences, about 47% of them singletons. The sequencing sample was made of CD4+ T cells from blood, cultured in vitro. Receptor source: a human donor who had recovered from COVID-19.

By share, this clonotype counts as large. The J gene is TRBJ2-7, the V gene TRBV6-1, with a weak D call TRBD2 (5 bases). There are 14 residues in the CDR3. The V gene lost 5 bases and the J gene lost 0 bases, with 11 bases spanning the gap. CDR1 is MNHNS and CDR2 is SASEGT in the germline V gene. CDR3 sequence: CASSLSGSSYEQYF. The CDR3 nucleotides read TGTGCCAGCAGTCTCTCGGGGAGCTCCTACGAGCAGTACTTC.

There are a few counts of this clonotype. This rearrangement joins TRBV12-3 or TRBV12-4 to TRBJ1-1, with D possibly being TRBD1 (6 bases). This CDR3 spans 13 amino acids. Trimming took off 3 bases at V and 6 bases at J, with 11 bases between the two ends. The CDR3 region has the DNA TGTGCCAGCAGTTTCGAGGGGGGGTCTGAAGCTTTCTTT. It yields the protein CASSFEGGSEAFF.

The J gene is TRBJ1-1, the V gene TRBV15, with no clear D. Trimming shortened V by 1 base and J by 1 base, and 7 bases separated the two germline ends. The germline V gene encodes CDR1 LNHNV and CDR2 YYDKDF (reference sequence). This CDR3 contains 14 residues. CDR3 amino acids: CATSRAAGNTEAFF. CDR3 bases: TGTGCCACCAGCAGAGCGGCCGGGAACACTGAAGCTTTCTTT.

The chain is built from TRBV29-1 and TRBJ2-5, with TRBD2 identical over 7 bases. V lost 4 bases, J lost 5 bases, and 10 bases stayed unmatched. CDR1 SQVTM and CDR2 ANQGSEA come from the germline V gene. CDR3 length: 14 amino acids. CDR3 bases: TGCAGCGTTGTAGATCGGGAGGACCTGGAGACCCAGTACTTC. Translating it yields CSVVDREDLETQYF.

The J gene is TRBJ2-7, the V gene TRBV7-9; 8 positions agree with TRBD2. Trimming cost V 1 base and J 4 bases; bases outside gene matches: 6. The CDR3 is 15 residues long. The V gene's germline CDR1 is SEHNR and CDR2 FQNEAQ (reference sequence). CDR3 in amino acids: CASSLGRGGRYEQYF. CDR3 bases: TGTGCCAGCAGCTTAGGACGGGGGGGACGGTACGAGCAGTACTTC.

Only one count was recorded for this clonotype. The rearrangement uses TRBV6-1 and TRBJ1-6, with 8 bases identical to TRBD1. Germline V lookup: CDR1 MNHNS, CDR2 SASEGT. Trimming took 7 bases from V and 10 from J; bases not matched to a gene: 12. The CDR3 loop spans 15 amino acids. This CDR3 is CASIDRQGFGSPLHF. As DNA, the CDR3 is TGTGCCAGCATCGACCGACAGGGGTTTGGGTCACCCCTCCACTTT.

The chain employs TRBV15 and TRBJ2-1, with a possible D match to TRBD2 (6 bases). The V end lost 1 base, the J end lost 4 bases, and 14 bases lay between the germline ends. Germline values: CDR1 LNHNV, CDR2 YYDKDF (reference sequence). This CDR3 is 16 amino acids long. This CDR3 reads CATSRVRAGLYNEQFF. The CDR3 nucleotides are TGTGCCACCAGCAGAGTCCGAGCGGGTTTGTACAATGAGCAGTTCTTC.

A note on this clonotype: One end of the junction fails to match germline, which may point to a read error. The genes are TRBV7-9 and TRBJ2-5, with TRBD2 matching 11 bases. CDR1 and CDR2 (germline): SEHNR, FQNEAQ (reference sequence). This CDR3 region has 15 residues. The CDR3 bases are TGTGCCAGCAGCTTCGGACTAGCGGGCCAAGAGGCCCAGTACTTC. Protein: CASSFGLAGQEAQYF.

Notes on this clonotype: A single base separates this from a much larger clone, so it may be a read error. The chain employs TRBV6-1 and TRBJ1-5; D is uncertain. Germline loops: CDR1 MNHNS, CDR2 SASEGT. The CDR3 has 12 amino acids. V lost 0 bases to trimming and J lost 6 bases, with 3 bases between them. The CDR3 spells CASSEASQPQHF. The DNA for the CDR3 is TGTGCCAGCAGTGAAGCCAGTCAGCCCCAGCATTTT.

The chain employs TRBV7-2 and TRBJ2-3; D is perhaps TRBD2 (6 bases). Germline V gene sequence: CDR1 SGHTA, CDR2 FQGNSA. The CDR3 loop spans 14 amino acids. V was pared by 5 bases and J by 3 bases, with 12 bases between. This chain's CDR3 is CASSTQAGTDTQYF. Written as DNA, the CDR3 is TGTGCCAGCAGCACCCAGGCGGGGACAGATACGCAGTATTTT.

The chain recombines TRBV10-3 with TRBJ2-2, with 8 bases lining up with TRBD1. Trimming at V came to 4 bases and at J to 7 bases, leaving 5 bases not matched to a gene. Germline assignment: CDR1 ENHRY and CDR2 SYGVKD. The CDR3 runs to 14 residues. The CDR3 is CAISAGQGNGELFF. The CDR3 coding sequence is TGTGCCATCAGTGCAGGACAGGGTAACGGGGAGCTGTTTTTT.

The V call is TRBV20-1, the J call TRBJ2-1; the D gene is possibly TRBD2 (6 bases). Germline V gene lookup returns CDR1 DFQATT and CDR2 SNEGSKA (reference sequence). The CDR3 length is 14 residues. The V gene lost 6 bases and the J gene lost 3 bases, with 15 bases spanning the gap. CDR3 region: CSAARLVYYNEQFF. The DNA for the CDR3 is TGCAGTGCCGCCAGACTAGTGTACTACAATGAGCAGTTCTTC.

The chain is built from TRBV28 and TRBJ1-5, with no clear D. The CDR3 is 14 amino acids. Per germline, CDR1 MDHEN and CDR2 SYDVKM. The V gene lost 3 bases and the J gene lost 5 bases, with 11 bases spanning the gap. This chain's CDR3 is CASSLSEVHQPQHF. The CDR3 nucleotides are TGTGCCAGCAGTTTGAGTGAGGTACATCAGCCCCAGCATTTT.

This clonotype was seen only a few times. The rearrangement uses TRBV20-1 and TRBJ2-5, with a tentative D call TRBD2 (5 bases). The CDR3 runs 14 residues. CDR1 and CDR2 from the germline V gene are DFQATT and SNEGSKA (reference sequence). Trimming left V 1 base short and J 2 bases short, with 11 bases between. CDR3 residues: CSARGTVLQETQYF. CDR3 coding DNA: TGCAGTGCTAGAGGGACTGTGCTACAAGAGACCCAGTACTTC.

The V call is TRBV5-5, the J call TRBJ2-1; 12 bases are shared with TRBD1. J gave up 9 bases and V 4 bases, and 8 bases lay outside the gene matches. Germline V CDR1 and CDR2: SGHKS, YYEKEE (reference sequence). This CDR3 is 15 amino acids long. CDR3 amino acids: CASSPGTGGKGEQFF. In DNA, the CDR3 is TGTGCCAGCAGCCCAGGGACAGGGGGCAAAGGTGAGCAGTTCTTC. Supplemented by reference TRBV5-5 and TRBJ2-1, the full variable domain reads DAGVTQSPTHLIKTRGQQVTLRCSPISGHKSVSWYQQVLGQGPQFIFQYYEKEERGRGNFPDRFSARQFPNYSSELNVNALLLGDSALYLCASSPGTGGKGEQFFGPGTRLTVL.

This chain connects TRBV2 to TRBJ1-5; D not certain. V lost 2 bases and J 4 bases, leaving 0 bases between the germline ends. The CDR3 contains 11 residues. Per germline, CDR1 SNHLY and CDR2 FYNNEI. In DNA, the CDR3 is TGTGCCAGCAGTGAAAATCAGCCCCAGCATTTT. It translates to CASSENQPQHF.

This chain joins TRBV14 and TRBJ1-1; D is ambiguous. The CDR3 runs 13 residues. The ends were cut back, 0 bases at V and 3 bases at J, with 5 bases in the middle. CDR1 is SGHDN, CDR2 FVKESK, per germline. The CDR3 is CASSQEVYTEAFF. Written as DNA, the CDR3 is TGTGCCAGCAGCCAAGAAGTGTACACTGAAGCTTTCTTT.

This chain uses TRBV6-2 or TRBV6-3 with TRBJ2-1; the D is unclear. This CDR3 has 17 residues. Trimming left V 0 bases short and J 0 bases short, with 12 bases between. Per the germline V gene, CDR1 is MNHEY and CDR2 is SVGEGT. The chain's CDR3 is CASSYSGTPDSYNEQFF. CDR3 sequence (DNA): TGTGCCAGCAGTTACTCTGGAACTCCAGACTCCTACAATGAGCAGTTCTTC.

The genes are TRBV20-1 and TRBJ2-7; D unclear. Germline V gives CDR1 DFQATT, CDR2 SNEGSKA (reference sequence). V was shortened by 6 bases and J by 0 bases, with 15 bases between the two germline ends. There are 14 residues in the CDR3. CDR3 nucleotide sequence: TGCAGTGCCCGACCGCAGGCGAGCTCCTACGAGCAGTACTTC. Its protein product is CSARPQASSYEQYF.

The DNA of the CDR3 is TGTGCCAGCAGCCGCGGGACTAGCAGGAGCCCAGATACGCAGTATTTT. Its translation: CASSRGTSRSPDTQYF. The chain has TRBV7-2 and TRBJ2-3; 9 positions match TRBD2. The V segment lost 5 bases and the J segment 4 bases; nucleotides outside the gene matches: 10. CDR3 length: 16 residues. CDR1 SGHTA and CDR2 FQGNSA come from the germline V gene.

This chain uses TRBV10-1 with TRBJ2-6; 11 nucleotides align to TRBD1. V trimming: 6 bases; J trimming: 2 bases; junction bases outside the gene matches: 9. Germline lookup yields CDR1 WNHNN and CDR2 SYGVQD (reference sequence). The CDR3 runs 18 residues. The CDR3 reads CASSGRTGGATGANVLTF. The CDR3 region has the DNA TGCGCCAGCAGCGGGCGGACAGGGGGCGCGACTGGGGCCAACGTCCTGACTTTC.

CDR3 region: CASSLSTGGYTF. In DNA, the CDR3 is TGTGCCAGCAGTTTATCCACAGGTGGCTACACCTTC. This chain joins TRBV12-3 or TRBV12-4 and TRBJ1-2; weak D call: TRBD1 (5 bases). The CDR3 has 12 residues. The germline V and J ends were trimmed by 2 bases and 7 bases, with 8 bases remaining between them.